This T cell receptor (beta chain) was recovered during a study of shared clonotypes between healthy human individuals (TCRdb year 2020). Broadly, across the study: The cohort comprised a couple of women and three men aged 18 to 49 years. To increase sequencing depth and limit assay-specific biases, different laboratories used diverse techniques to prepare libraries and sequence TCR repertoires. Each donor's leukapheresis produced roughly between roughly 0.94 and 9.5 billion PBMCs. For each donor, CD4 naive and CD4 memory were each given three plates, CD8 naive was given two plates, and CD8 memory was given one plate. Blood TCR repertoires of a handful of healthy adults were deeply sequenced to estimate repertoire size and the extent of clonotype sharing between individuals.

Remarks on this clone: It has no known antigen specificity. One base away there is no much larger clone; base qualities are not given.

The CDR3 contains 13 residues, cysteine and phenylalanine counted. The only DNA kept is the CDR3, 39 bases in frame from the first base. CDR1 is given as ENHRY and CDR2 as SYGVKD, both from the germline V gene. V was cut back by 0 bases and J by 7 bases, leaving a gap of 10 bases between them. The full study reports these points: Sampling was limited to blood, and TCR repertoires in tissue likely differ from TCR repertoires in blood. Based on pairwise subsampling, the degree of clonotype sharing among donors was expected to be affected by sequencing depth. When several donors were compared, the shared fraction of clonotypes was 5% to 6.5% for naive CD4, about 4% for naive CD8, 2% to 2.5% for memory CD4, and about 0.36% for memory CD8. Clonotypes shared by all four sorted-subset donors showed higher generation probabilities than non-shared clonotypes. Naive subsets generally had larger estimated clonotype richness than memory subsets did. The genetic and exposure-history diversity represented was limited by the small number of donors. Rarefaction of sorted-subset datasets indicated incomplete sequencing despite the large sequencing depth.

CD8 naive samples consisted of CD45RO-negative cells that were positively selected for CCR7, yielding a CD45RA+CCR7+ population without TemRA cells. Donors were healthy HIV-negative adults with no recently reported acute infections or vaccinations. Every donor was a Caucasian adult residing in Nashville, Tennessee, USA. After blood collection by leukapheresis, PBMCs were isolated using Ficoll-Histopaque density gradient centrifugation and then cryopreserved in the vapor phase of liquid nitrogen. Analytical flow cytometry was used to check the purity and quantity of every magnetically sorted T cell population. Each sorted fraction had its genomic DNA isolated and then quantified by UV absorbance on a Nanodrop 2000c. Using the deep immunoSEQ assay, TCR CDR3 regions were amplified from genomic DNA by multiplex PCR. Extracted genomic DNA from each cell subset was spread evenly across all wells of several immunoSEQ 96-well plates, with each plate serving as a replicate. For sorted subsets, around 200 ng genomic DNA, equal to 30,000 or so T cell genomes, was loaded into each replicate PCR. The purified libraries were quantified using a Qubit 3.0 fluorometer, sized with a Bioanalyzer 2100, and then quantified again using the KAPA Library Quantification kit. Every immunoSEQ 96-well plate was sequenced on a dedicated single-read 150-cycle Illumina NextSeq 550 flow cell. On the authors' methods: The immunoSEQ output contained only junctional sequences without quality scores, so filtering could not match that applied to full-length reads. Sequences were annotated with PyIR, a Python wrapper for IgBLAST v1.9, using IMGT germline references to assign V/J genes and CDR3. Reads were removed for weak V/J assignments (E-value above 1e-6), missing CDR3, stop codons, out-of-frame junctions, or ambiguous translated residues. V3J clonotypes were defined as sequences sharing the same inferred V gene, J gene, and CDR3 amino acid sequence. Percentage overlap between repertoires was computed as shared unique clonotypes divided by the size of the smaller repertoire. RTK rarefaction, the Chao1 estimator, and Recon v2.1 estimates of unobserved clonotypes were used to assess repertoire richness. Generation probabilities for all TCRbeta clonotypes obtained by the gDNA method from a handful of donors were computed using OLGA. Imported from immuneACCESS, the table was reduced by TCRdb to in-frame sequences with V and J called. These copies leave out some clones; in studies compared against another copy, an unresolved V gene accounts for under half, and the cause of the remainder is not known. The V and J calls and clone size come from that table; D and trimming were worked out from the DNA. For this sample there are roughly 2.1 million clones; more than 85% appear just once. The ten largest clones take up 1.5% to 2% of the sample.

This TCR was sampled from a man aged 18 to 30 in good health. Some clones in this sample may be carry-over from other donors' samples. In this chain, TRBV10-3 is recombined with TRBJ2-7; the D gene assignment is ambiguous. Sequenced material: naive CD8+ T cells from PBMCs. This specimen's cell subset or site label, per the study, means: CD45RA+CCR7+. The CDR3 sequence is CAISESRLGEQYF. The nucleotides read TGTGCCATCAGTGAGTCTAGACTGGGGGAGCAGTACTTC.